This T cell receptor beta chain originates from a study of cytomegalovirus exposure and HLA in healthy donors. In the PCR, 60 Vbeta and 13 Jbeta primers were used. The repertoire was sequenced with immunoSEQ multiplex PCR; TCRdb's copy has only in-frame clones and lacks some. The sample holds under 200,000 clones, roughly 80% seen once. Germline trimming cut 4 bases from V and 1 base from J; bases unmatched to any gene: 12. Looked up from germline, CDR1 is MNHNS and CDR2 is SASEGT. The CDR3 length is 17 residues. The sequence came from a young woman in good health and CMV-seronegative. This chain connects TRBV6-1 to TRBJ2-7; the match to TRBD1 covers 8 bases. Sequencing was carried out using PBMCs. The CDR3 loop reads CASSARGARTGSYEQYF. The DNA of the CDR3 is TGTGCCAGCAGTGCCAGGGGGGCGCGGACAGGGTCCTACGAGCAGTACTTC.